The 24 T cell receptor beta chains given below trace back to one sample, sequenced in a study of Graves' ophthalmopathy and Graves' hyperthyroidism (dated by TCRdb to 2016 to 2018). The reads were generated on an Illumina HiSeq 2000. For repertoire sequencing, TCR beta CDR3 regions were amplified from RNA transcripts. HTBI primers and the Qiagen OneStep RT-PCR kit were used in a first-round RT-PCR, which was followed by a second-round multiplex PCR, size selection and purification. The raw public data were reprocessed by TCRdb itself: fastp quality trimming at Q25, MiXCR clonotype calling, in-frame beta chains only. Entries are consolidated by CDR3 protein sequence, retaining the most common genes and DNA. The table for this sample lists 200,000 to 250,000 distinct CDR3 sequences; 45% of them were counted only once. The top ten hold 40% to 55% of the sample. The specimen sequenced was peripheral blood. These receptors were collected from an adult man with Graves' ophthalmopathy.

This clonotype appeared a few times. The chain carries TRBV6-5 and TRBJ1-6; 11 bases map to TRBD1. The germline V gene has CDR1 MNHEY and CDR2 SVGAGI. The CDR3 consists of 15 residues. V dropped 2 bases and J dropped 10; count of bases not matched to a gene: 4. DNA for the CDR3: TGTGCCAGCAGTTACGCGGGACAGGGGGGATCACCCCTCCACTTT. Protein: CASSYAGQGGSPLHF.

This clonotype was detected ten times or more. The chain has TRBV25-1 and TRBJ2-7, with D hard to call. CDR3 length: 12 amino acids. Trimming took off 6 bases at V and 0 bases at J, with 6 bases between the two ends. CDR1 and CDR2 from the germline V gene are MGHDK and SYGVNS. The CDR3 region is CASSPASYEQYF. The CDR3 bases are TGTGCCAGCAGCCCAGCCTCCTACGAGCAGTACTTC.

This chain connects TRBV10-3 to TRBJ2-7; TRBD1 agrees at 8 bases. Germline CDR1 and CDR2: ENHRY and SYGVKD. After removal of 9 bases from V and 5 bases from J, the junction contained 6 bases not matched to a gene. This CDR3 contains 12 residues. The CDR3 loop reads CAIGQGNDEQYF. The CDR3 region has the DNA TGTGCCATTGGACAGGGCAACGACGAGCAGTACTTC.

The rearrangement links TRBV15 to TRBJ2-3; D unclear. Per germline, CDR1 LNHNV and CDR2 YYDKDF (reference sequence). This CDR3 is 13 amino acids long. The V and J ends lost 5 bases and 6 bases respectively, with 12 bases between them. This CDR3 reads CATSVQLTDTQYF. CDR3 bases: TGTGCCACCAGCGTTCAGCTCACTGATACGCAGTATTTT. The variable domain in full, with the rest retrieved from reference TRBV15 and TRBJ2-3, is DAMVIQNPRYQVTQFGKPVTLSCSQTLNHNVMYWYQQKSSQAPKLLFHYYDKDFNNEADTPDNFQSRRPNTSFCFLDIRSPGLGDTAMYLCATSVQLTDTQYFGPGTRLTVL.

This clonotype was detected only a few times. The J gene is TRBJ2-2, the V gene TRBV29-1; 7 bases line up with TRBD1. Germline V CDR1 and CDR2: SQVTM, ANQGSEA. This CDR3 has 12 amino acids. Trimming at V came to 7 bases and at J to 4 bases, leaving 3 bases not matched to a gene. The CDR3 here is CSAGDSTGELFF. Written as DNA, the CDR3 is TGCAGCGCAGGGGACAGCACCGGGGAGCTGTTTTTT.

The V and J genes are TRBV7-2 and TRBJ2-7, with 7 positions matching TRBD1. The length of the CDR3 is 14 residues. Germline-derived CDR1 and CDR2 are SGHTA and FQGNSA. With 5 bases clipped from V and 3 bases from J, the junction kept 7 bases outside the gene matches. The CDR3 DNA is TGTGCCAGCAGCCTCCGGGACAGCATCTACGAGCAGTACTTC. It is translated as CASSLRDSIYEQYF. The full variable domain, completed using reference TRBV7-2 and TRBJ2-7, is GAGVSQSPSNKVTEKGKDVELRCDPISGHTALYWYRQSLGQGLEFLIYFQGNSAPDKSGLPSDRFSAERTGGSVSTLTIQRTQQEDSAVYLCASSLRDSIYEQYFGPGTRLTVT.

A note on this clonotype: This may arise from a read error, as a much more abundant clone is one base away. V is TRBV29-1 and J is TRBJ1-1; weak D call: TRBD1 (5 bases). Germline lookup yields CDR1 SQVTM and CDR2 ANQGSEA. This CDR3 is 12 amino acids long. The DNA for the CDR3 is TGCGGCGTGAGGGGTGTTAACACTGAAGCTTTCTTT. Translated: CGVRGVNTEAFF.

J is TRBJ2-7 and V is TRBV2; D uncertain. Trimming removed 5 bases from V and 6 bases from J, with 17 bases in between. The CDR3 is 14 residues long. Looked up from germline, CDR1 is SNHLY and CDR2 is FYNNEI. DNA for the CDR3: TGTGCCAGCAGTTACTCCCCTAGTATGAGCGAGCAGTACTTC. This encodes CASSYSPSMSEQYF. The full variable domain, its missing parts supplied by reference TRBV2 and TRBJ2-7, is EPEVTQTPSHQVTQMGQEVILRCVPISNHLYFYWYRQILGQKVEFLVSFYNNEISEKSEIFDDQFSVERPDGSNFTLKIRSTKLEDSAMYFCASSYSPSMSEQYFGPGTRLTVT.

The chain uses TRBV19 and TRBJ2-7; the D gene could be TRBD1 or TRBD2 (5 bases each). CDR1 LNHDA and CDR2 SQIVND come from the germline V gene (reference sequence). The CDR3 is made up of 12 amino acids. V was shortened by 9 bases and J by 2 bases, with 11 bases between the two germline ends. The CDR3 is CASGAWAYEQYF. The CDR3 region has the DNA TGTGCCAGCGGGGCTTGGGCCTACGAGCAGTACTTC.

The rearrangement links TRBV9 to TRBJ2-7; a possible D gene is TRBD2 (7 bases). The ends were cut back, 0 bases at V and 4 bases at J, with 14 bases in the middle. This CDR3 has 15 amino acids. CDR1 is SGDLS, CDR2 YYNGEE, per germline. The CDR3 region is CASSVVGGPEYEQYF. The CDR3 DNA reads as TGTGCCAGCAGCGTAGTGGGGGGGCCTGAATACGAGCAGTACTTC. The variable domain in full, with the rest retrieved from reference TRBV9 and TRBJ2-7, is DSGVTQTPKHLITATGQRVTLRCSPRSGDLSVYWYQQSLDQGLQFLIQYYNGEERAKGNILERFSAQQFPDLHSELNLSSLELGDSALYFCASSVVGGPEYEQYFGPGTRLTVT.

This clonotype was picked up one time. J is TRBJ1-5 and V is TRBV28; tentatively, D is TRBD1 (6 bases). V was pared by 7 bases and J by 5 bases, with 18 bases between. In germline, CDR1 is MDHEN, CDR2 SYDVKM. The CDR3 covers 15 residues. The DNA of the CDR3 is TGTGCCAGCACCCTACTTGGGGGCGCGCATCAGCCCCAGCATTTT. Translated: CASTLLGGAHQPQHF. The complete variable domain, with remaining parts taken from reference TRBV28 and TRBJ1-5, reads DVKVTQSSRYLVKRTGEKVFLECVQDMDHENMFWYRQDPGLGLRLIYFSYDVKMKEKGDIPEGYSVSREKKERFSLILESASTNQTSMYLCASTLLGGAHQPQHFGDGTRLSIL.

The chain uses TRBV24-1 and TRBJ2-2, with D uncertain. Germline V gene lookup returns CDR1 KGHDR and CDR2 SFDVKD. V lost 11 bases to trimming and J lost 0 bases, with 15 bases between them. There are 15 residues in the CDR3. The CDR3 nucleotides are TGTGCCAGCTCACAGCCCGCAGCGAACACCGGGGAGCTGTTTTTT. Translated, it gives CASSQPAANTGELFF.

Here the CDR3 reads CASSDHAGQGGEQYF. DNA for the CDR3: TGTGCCAGCAGTGACCACGCGGGACAGGGTGGCGAGCAGTACTTC. The chain is built from TRBV6-5 and TRBJ2-7; 9 bases fit TRBD1. Germline loops: CDR1 MNHEY, CDR2 SVGAGI. J was trimmed by 6 bases and V by 5 bases; bases with no gene match: 11. CDR3 size: 15 residues.

J is TRBJ1-3 and V is TRBV10-3; D gene ambiguous. V lost 6 bases, J lost 4 bases, and 13 bases lay in between. The CDR3 contains 14 residues. From germline, CDR1 is ENHRY and CDR2 SYGVKD. The CDR3 loop reads CAIRPTNPGNTIYF. CDR3 DNA: TGTGCCATCAGACCGACAAATCCCGGAAACACCATATATTTT.

The CDR3, as DNA: TGCAGCGTTGAATCACAGCTCAACGTTCGGTATGGGGAGCAGTACTTC. This encodes CSVESQLNVRYGEQYF. V is TRBV29-1 and J is TRBJ2-7; D unresolved. The V gene lost 2 bases and the J gene lost 7 bases, with 24 bases spanning the gap. Germline V gives CDR1 SQVTM, CDR2 ANQGSEA. The CDR3 has 16 amino acids.

The gene calls are TRBV15 and TRBJ2-2, with 7 bases lining up with TRBD1. Germline V gene data show CDR1 as LNHNV and CDR2 as YYDKDF (reference sequence). Unmatched junction bases numbered 4, after V lost 6 bases and J lost 0 bases. The CDR3 is made up of 15 amino acids. In DNA, the CDR3 is TGTGCCACCAGGGAAGACAGGGCGAACACCGGGGAGCTGTTTTTT. Encoded protein: CATREDRANTGELFF.

This clonotype came up many times. The V call is TRBV4-2, the J call TRBJ2-6; D is unresolved. Germline V gene sequence: CDR1 LGHNA, CDR2 YNFKEQ. This CDR3 contains 16 residues. Trimming cost V 1 base and J 4 bases, with 11 bases left between them. The CDR3 loop is CASSQGGGSGANVLTF. CDR3 DNA sequence: TGTGCCAGCAGCCAAGGAGGTGGATCCGGGGCCAACGTCCTGACTTTC.

This clonotype turned up a few times. The rearrangement joins TRBV9 to TRBJ2-7, with D perhaps TRBD2 (5 bases). The V gene's germline CDR1 is SGDLS and CDR2 YYNGEE. The CDR3 spans 15 residues. Trimming shortened V by 0 bases and J by 5 bases, and 15 bases separated the two germline ends. CDR3 bases: TGTGCCAGCAGCGTAGGTCCCGTTGAGGGTCACGAGCAGTACTTC. Its translation: CASSVGPVEGHEQYF.

This clonotype was recorded at least ten times. CDR3 loop: CASSDLQGGNSPLHF. The CDR3 DNA is TGTGCCAGCAGTGATCTACAGGGTGGGAATTCACCCCTCCACTTT. The rearrangement links TRBV2 to TRBJ1-6, with D possibly matching TRBD1 (6 bases). Germline V CDR1 and CDR2: SNHLY, FYNNEI. The V end was cut by 3 bases, the J end by 7 bases, with 13 bases between. The CDR3 runs 15 residues. The variable domain in full, completed from reference TRBV2 and TRBJ1-6, reads EPEVTQTPSHQVTQMGQEVILRCVPISNHLYFYWYRQILGQKVEFLVSFYNNEISEKSEIFDDQFSVERPDGSNFTLKIRSTKLEDSAMYFCASSDLQGGNSPLHFGNGTRLTVT.

This clonotype has just a few counts. The chain is built from TRBV12-3 or TRBV12-4 and TRBJ1-2; 7 bases fit TRBD1. With 6 bases clipped from V and 2 bases from J, the junction kept 9 bases outside the gene matches. This CDR3 comprises 15 residues. CDR3 sequence (DNA): TGTGCCAGCAGCCCCAATTTGGGACAGAACTATGGCTACACCTTC. Encoded protein: CASSPNLGQNYGYTF.

The V gene is TRBV20-1, the J gene TRBJ2-2, with D unresolved. V was shortened by 3 bases and J by 8 bases, with 13 bases between the two germline ends. CDR1 and CDR2 from the germline V gene are DFQATT and SNEGSKA (reference sequence). CDR3 length equals 13 residues. CDR3 region: CSASSDFKGELFF. The CDR3 DNA follows: TGCAGTGCTAGTTCCGATTTCAAAGGGGAGCTGTTTTTT.

The rearrangement uses TRBV6-1 and TRBJ1-1; the D is unclear. Trimming took 6 bases from V and 3 from J, leaving 8 bases between them. CDR3 size: 12 residues. Per the germline V gene, CDR1 is MNHNS and CDR2 is SASEGT. CDR3 coding DNA: TGTGCCAGCAGCCCGGCCTACACTGAAGCTTTCTTT. Amino acids: CASSPAYTEAFF.

This chain uses TRBV10-1 with TRBJ1-5; 8 bases map to TRBD1. Looked up from germline, CDR1 is WNHNN and CDR2 is SYGVQD (reference sequence). There are 14 residues in the CDR3. V shed 7 bases and J 4 bases; nucleotides not matched to a gene: 6. CDR3 protein: CASTQDRGNQPQHF. CDR3 in DNA: TGCGCCAGCACGCAAGACAGGGGAAATCAGCCCCAGCATTTT.

This sequence joins TRBV29-1 and TRBJ1-2, with TRBD1 matching 9 bases. Germline CDR1 reads SQVTM; CDR2 reads ANQGSEA. Trimming at V came to 6 bases and at J to 6 bases, leaving 5 bases not matched to a gene. CDR3 length: 12 amino acids. This CDR3 is CSVLTGGNGYTF. CDR3 nucleotide sequence: TGCAGCGTATTGACAGGGGGTAATGGCTACACCTTC.